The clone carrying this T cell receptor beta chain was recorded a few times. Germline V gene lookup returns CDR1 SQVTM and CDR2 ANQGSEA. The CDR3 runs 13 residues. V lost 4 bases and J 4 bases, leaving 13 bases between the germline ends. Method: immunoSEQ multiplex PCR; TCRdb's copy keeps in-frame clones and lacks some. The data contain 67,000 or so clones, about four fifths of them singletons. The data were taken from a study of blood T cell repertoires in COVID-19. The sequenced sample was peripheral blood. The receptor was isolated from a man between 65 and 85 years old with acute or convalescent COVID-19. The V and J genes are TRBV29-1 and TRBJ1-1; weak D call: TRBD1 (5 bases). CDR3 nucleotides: TGCAGCGTTGTACGGGGGGTTTTCACTGAAGCTTTCTTT. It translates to CSVVRGVFTEAFF.